Presented here are 6 T cell receptor beta chains from one specimen sequenced in a study. TCRdb re-analysed the 5' RACE reads in MiXCR, keeping a single row per CDR3 protein. The table records tens of thousands of distinct CDR3 sequences, roughly a sixth of them present only once. The material sequenced was naive CD4+ T cells sorted from blood. Specified subset: naive CD4+ T cells, CD4+CD45RA+CD25-. The receptors derive from a female donor with breast cancer.

Regarding this clonotype: It is likely a read error, because the conserved phenylalanine at the end of the CDR3 is missing. The DNA is left out, because the CDR3 cannot be placed on it with certainty; the CDR3 is given as TCRdb lists it. The chain is built from TRBV11-2 and TRBJ2-1. Germline V gene lookup returns CDR1 SGHAT and CDR2 FQNNGV. The CDR3 comprises 15 residues, both ends counted. CDR3 amino acids: CASSLGVNSYNEQCS.

This clonotype was found a few times. This chain joins TRBV5-1 and TRBJ2-7, with D maybe TRBD1 (6 bases). V was clipped by 4 bases and J by 2 bases, with 19 bases between them. The CDR3 loop spans 16 amino acids. Germline CDR1 SGHRS, CDR2 YFSETQ. In DNA form, the CDR3 reads TGCGCCAGCAGCCCTGGGGTCCAGGGGCTTACCTACGAGCAGTACTTC. Protein product: CASSPGVQGLTYEQYF.

This clonotype occurred many times. V usage is TRBV6-2 or TRBV6-3 and J usage is TRBJ2-7; tentative D call: TRBD2 (6 bases). The germline V gene encodes CDR1 MNHEY and CDR2 SVGEGT. The CDR3 spans 15 residues. With 5 bases removed from V and 3 bases from J, the gap between germline ends came to 17 bases. The CDR3 here is CASSTGGLPRYEQYF. The CDR3 bases are TGTGCCAGCAGTACCGGGGGACTCCCCCGCTACGAGCAGTACTTC.

This clonotype was found a few times. This chain uses TRBV12-3 or TRBV12-4 with TRBJ1-1; D is uncertain. V was trimmed by 2 bases and J by 7 bases, leaving 8 bases between them. This CDR3 is 12 amino acids long. The CDR3 DNA reads as TGTGCCAGCAGTTTAAAGGGATATGAAGCTTTCTTT. Translation: CASSLKGYEAFF.

This clonotype showed up many times. This sequence joins TRBV5-5 and TRBJ2-2, with D possibly being TRBD1 (6 bases). CDR1 is SGHKS, CDR2 YYEKEE, per germline (reference sequence). This CDR3 contains 14 residues. V was shortened by 3 bases and J by 5 bases, with 11 bases between the two germline ends. The CDR3: CASSYTGLTGELFF. The CDR3 DNA sequence: TGTGCCAGCAGCTACACAGGGTTGACCGGGGAGCTGTTTTTT.

The chain has TRBV11-3 and TRBJ2-3; 8 positions agree with TRBD1. Per the germline V gene, CDR1 is SGHNT and CDR2 is YENEEA. J was trimmed by 0 bases and V by 5 bases; bases with no gene match: 4. The CDR3 extends over 15 amino acids. DNA for the CDR3: TGTGCCAGCAGCCGCCGACAGGGGAGCACAGATACGCAGTATTTT. Its translation: CASSRRQGSTDTQYF.